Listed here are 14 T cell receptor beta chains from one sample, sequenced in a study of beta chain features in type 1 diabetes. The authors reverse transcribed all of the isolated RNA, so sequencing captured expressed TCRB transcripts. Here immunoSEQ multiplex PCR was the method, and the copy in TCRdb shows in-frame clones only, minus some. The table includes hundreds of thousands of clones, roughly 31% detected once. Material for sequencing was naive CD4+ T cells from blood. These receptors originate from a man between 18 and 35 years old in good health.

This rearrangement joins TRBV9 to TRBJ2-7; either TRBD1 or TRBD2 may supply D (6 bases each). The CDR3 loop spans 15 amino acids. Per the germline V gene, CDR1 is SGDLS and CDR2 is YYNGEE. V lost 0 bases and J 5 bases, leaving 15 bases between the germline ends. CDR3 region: CASSVAGARSDEQYF. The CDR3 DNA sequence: TGTGCCAGCAGCGTAGCGGGGGCGCGGAGCGACGAGCAGTACTTC. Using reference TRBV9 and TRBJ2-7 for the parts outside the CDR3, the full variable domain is DSGVTQTPKHLITATGQRVTLRCSPRSGDLSVYWYQQSLDQGLQFLIQYYNGEERAKGNILERFSAQQFPDLHSELNLSSLELGDSALYFCASSVAGARSDEQYFGPGTRLTVT.

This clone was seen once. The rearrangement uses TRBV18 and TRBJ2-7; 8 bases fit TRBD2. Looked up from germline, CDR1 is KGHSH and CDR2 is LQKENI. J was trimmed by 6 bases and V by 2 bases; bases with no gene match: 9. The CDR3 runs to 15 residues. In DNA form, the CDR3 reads TGTGCCAGCTCACCATCTACGGGAGGGCCTTTCGAGCAGTACTTC. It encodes CASSPSTGGPFEQYF.

In nucleotides, the CDR3 is TGTGCCAGCAGCCAAACGGGCCCCGGGGAGCTGTTTTTT. Protein product: CASSQTGPGELFF. The rearrangement links TRBV7-9 to TRBJ2-2; D call uncertain. V was clipped by 5 bases and J by 6 bases, with 10 bases between them. The CDR3 is 13 residues long. Germline CDR1 is SEHNR and CDR2 is FQNEAQ (reference sequence).

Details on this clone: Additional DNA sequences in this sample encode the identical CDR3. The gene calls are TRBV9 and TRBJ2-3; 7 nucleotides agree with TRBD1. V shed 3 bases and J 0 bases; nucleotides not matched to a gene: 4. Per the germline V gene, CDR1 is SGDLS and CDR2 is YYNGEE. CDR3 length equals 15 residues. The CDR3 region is CASSADRVSTDTQYF. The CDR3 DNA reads TGTGCCAGCAGCGCTGACAGGGTTAGCACAGATACGCAGTATTTT.

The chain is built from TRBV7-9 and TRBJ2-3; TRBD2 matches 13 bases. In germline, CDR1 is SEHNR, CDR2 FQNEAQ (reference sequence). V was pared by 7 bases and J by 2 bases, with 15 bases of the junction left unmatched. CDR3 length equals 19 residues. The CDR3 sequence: CASTSGTSGVRRNTDTQYF. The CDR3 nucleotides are TGTGCCAGCACCTCCGGGACTAGCGGGGTCAGGCGTAACACAGATACGCAGTATTTT.

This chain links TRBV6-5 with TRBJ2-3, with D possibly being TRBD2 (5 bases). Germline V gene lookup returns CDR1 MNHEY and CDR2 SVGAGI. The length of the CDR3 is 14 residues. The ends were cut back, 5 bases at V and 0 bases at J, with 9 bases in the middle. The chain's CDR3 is CASSTRTSTDTQYF. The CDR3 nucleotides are TGTGCCAGCAGTACCCGGACTAGCACAGATACGCAGTATTTT.

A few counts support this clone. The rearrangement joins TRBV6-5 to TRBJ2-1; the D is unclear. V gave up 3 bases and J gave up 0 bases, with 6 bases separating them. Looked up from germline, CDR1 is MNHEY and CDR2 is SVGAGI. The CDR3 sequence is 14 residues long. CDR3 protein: CASSYDNSYNEQFF. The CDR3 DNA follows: TGTGCCAGCAGTTATGACAACTCCTACAATGAGCAGTTCTTC.

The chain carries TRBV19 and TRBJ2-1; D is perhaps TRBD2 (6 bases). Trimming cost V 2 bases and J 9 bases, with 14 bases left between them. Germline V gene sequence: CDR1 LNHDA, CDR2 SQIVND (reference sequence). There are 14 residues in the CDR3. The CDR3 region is CASSITGDLSEQFF. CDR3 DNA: TGTGCCAGTAGTATAACGGGAGATCTGAGTGAGCAGTTCTTC.

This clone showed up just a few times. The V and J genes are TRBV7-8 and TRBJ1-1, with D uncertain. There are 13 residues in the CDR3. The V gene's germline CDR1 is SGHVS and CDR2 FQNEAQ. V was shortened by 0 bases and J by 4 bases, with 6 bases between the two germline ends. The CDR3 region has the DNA TGTGCCAGCAGCTTAGCGCATGGCACTGAAGCTTTCTTT. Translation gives CASSLAHGTEAFF. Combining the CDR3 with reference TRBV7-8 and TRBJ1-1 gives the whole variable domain GAGVSQSPRYKVAKRGQDVALRCDPISGHVSLFWYQQALGQGPEFLTYFQNEAQLDKSGLPSDRFFAERPEGSVSTLKIQRTQQEDSAVYLCASSLAHGTEAFFGQGTRLTVV.

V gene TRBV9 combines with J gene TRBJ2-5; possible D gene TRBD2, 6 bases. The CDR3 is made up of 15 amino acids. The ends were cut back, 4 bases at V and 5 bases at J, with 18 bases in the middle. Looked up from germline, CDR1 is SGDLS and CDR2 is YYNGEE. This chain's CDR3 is CASSNQNTGGETQYF. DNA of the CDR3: TGTGCCAGCAGCAACCAAAATACAGGAGGGGAGACCCAGTACTTC. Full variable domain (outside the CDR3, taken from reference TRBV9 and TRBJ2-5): DSGVTQTPKHLITATGQRVTLRCSPRSGDLSVYWYQQSLDQGLQFLIQYYNGEERAKGNILERFSAQQFPDLHSELNLSSLELGDSALYFCASSNQNTGGETQYFGPGTRLLVL.

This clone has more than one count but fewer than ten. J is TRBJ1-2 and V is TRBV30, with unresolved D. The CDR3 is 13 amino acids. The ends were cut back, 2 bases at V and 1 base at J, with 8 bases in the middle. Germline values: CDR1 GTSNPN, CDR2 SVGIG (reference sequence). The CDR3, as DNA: TGTGCCTGGAGTATCGGGGTTAACTATGGCTACACCTTC. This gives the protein CAWSIGVNYGYTF. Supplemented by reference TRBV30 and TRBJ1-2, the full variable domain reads SQTIHQWPATLVQPVGSPLSLECTVEGTSNPNLYWYRQAAGRGLQLLFYSVGIGQISSEVPQNLSASRPQDRQFILSSKKLLLSDSGFYLCAWSIGVNYGYTFGSGTRLTVV.

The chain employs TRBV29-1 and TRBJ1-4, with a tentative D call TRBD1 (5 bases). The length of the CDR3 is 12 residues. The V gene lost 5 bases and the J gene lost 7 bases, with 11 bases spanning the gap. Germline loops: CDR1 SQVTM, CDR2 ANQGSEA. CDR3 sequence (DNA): TGCAGCGTTTACGGGGGGAGTGAAAAACTGTTTTTT. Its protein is CSVYGGSEKLFF. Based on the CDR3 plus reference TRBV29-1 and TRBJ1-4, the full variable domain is SAVISQKPSRDICQRGTSLTIQCQVDSQVTMMFWYRQQPGQSLTLIATANQGSEATYESGFVIDKFPISRPNLTFSTLTVSNMSPEDSSIYLCSVYGGSEKLFFGSGTQLSVL.

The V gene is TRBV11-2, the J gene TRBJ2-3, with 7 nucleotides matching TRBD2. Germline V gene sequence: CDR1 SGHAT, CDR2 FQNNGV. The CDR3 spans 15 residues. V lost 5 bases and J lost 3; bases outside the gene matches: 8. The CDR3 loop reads CASSGVGGRTDTQYF. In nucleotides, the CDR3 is TGTGCCAGCAGCGGGGTAGGCGGGAGAACAGATACGCAGTATTTT.

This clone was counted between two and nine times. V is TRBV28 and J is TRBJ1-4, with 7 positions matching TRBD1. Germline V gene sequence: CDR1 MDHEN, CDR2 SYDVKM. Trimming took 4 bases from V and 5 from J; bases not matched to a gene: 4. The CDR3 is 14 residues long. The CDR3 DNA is TGTGCCAGCAGTTCCCCAGGGGGGAATGAAAAACTGTTTTTT. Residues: CASSSPGGNEKLFF.